This TCR beta chain was identified during a study of T cell changes during pregnancy in multiple sclerosis. Germline trimming cut 0 bases from V and 6 bases from J; bases unmatched to any gene: 5. This CDR3 is built from 16 residues. CDR1 is LGHNA and CDR2 is YSLEER in the germline V gene. Sequenced by immunoSEQ multiplex PCR; TCRdb stores in-frame clones only, minus some. The sample has 55,000 to 80,000 clones; about 93% are singletons. This TCR came from a female donor with multiple sclerosis, enrolled in a pregnancy study. The chain couples TRBV4-3 to TRBJ2-7; 13 nucleotides agree with TRBD2. The sequences come from CD8+ T cells from peripheral blood mononuclear cells, collected in the second trimester of pregnancy. The CDR3 bases are TGCGCCAGCAGCCAAGATTGGACTAGCGGGAGTTTCGAGCAGTACTTC. It specifies CASSQDWTSGSFEQYF.